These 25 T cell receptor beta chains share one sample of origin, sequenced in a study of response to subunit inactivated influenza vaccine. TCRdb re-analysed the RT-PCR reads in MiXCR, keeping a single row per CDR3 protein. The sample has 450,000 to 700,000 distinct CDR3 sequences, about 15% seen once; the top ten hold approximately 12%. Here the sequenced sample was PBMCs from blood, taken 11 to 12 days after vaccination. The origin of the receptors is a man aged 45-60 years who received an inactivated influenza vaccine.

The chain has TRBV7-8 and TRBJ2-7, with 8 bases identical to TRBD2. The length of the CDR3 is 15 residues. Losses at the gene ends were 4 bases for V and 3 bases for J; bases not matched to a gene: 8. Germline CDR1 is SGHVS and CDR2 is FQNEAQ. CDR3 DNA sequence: TGTGCCAGCAGCTCCCCCGGAGCGGGAGTCTACGAGCAGTACTTC. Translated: CASSSPGAGVYEQYF.

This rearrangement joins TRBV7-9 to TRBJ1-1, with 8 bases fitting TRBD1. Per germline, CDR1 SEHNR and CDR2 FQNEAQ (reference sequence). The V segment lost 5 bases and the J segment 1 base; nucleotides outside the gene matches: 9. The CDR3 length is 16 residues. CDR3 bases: TGTGCCAGCAGCCGACAGGGGACCTTGGGGAACACTGAAGCTTTCTTT. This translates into CASSRQGTLGNTEAFF. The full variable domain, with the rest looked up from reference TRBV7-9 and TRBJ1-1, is DTGVSQNPRHKITKRGQNVTFRCDPISEHNRLYWYRQTLGQGPEFLTYFQNEAQLEKSRLLSDRFSAERPKGSFSTLEIQRTEQGDSAMYLCASSRQGTLGNTEAFFGQGTRLTVV.

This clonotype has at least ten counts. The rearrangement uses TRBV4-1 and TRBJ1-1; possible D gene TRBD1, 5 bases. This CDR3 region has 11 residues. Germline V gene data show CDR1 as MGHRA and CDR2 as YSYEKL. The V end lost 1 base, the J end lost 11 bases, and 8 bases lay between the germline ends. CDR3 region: CASSQVGRAFF. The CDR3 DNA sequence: TGCGCCAGCAGCCAAGTGGGGCGCGCTTTCTTT.

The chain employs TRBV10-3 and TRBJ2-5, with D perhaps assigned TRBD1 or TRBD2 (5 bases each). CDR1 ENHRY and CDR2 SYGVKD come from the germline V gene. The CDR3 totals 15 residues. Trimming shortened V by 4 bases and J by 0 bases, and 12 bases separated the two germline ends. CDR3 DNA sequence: TGTGCCATCAGTGTACGAGGGGCAGACCAAGAGACCCAGTACTTC. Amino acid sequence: CAISVRGADQETQYF.

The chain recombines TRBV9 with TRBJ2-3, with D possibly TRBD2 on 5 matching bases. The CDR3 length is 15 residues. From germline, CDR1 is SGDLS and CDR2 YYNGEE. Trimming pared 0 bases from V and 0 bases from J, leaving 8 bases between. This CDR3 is CASSVGELSTDTQYF. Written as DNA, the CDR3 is TGTGCCAGCAGCGTAGGGGAGCTTAGCACAGATACGCAGTATTTT.

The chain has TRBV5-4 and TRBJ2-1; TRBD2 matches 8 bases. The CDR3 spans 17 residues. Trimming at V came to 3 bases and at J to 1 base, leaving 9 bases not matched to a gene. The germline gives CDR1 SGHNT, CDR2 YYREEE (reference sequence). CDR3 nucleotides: TGTGCCAGCAGCTGGGGAGGGCGGGGGGCATCCTACAATGAGCAGTTCTTC. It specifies CASSWGGRGASYNEQFF.

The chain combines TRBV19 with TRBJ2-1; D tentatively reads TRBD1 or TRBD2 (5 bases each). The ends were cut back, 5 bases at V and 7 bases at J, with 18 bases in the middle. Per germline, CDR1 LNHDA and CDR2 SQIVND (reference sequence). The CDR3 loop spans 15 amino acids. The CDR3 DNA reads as TGTGCCAGTAGTTCCGGGACGGATTCACGGAATGAGCAGTTCTTC. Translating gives CASSSGTDSRNEQFF.

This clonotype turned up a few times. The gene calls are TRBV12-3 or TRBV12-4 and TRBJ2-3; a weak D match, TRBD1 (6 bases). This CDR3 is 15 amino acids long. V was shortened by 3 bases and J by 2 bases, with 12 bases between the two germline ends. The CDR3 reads CASSLGAGPTDTQYF. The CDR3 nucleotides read TGTGCCAGCAGTTTGGGGGCAGGACCCACAGATACGCAGTATTTT.

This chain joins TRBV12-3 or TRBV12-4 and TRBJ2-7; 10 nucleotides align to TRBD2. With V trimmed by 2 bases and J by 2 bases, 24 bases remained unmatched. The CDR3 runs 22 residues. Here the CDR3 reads CASSLLFGGGGTSALQTYEQYF. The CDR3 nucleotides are TGTGCCAGCAGTTTACTCTTTGGGGGTGGCGGGACTAGCGCCCTACAAACCTACGAGCAGTACTTC.

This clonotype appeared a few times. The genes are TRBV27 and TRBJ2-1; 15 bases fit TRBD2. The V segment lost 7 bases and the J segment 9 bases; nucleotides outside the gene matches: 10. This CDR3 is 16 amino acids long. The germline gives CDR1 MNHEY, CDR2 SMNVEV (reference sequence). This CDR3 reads CASKAGLAGGPGEQFF. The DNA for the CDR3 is TGTGCCAGCAAGGCCGGACTAGCGGGAGGGCCCGGTGAGCAGTTCTTC.

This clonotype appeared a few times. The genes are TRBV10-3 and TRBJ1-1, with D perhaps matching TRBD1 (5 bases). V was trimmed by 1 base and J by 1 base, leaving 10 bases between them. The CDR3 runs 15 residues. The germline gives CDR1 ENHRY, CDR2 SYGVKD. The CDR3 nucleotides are TGTGCCATCAGTGAGTATCTCGGGACGAACACTGAAGCTTTCTTT. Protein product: CAISEYLGTNTEAFF.

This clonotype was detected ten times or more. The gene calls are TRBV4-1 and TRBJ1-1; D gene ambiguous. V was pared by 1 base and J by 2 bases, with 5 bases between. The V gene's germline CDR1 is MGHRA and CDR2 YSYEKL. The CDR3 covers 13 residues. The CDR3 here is CASSQAPNTEAFF. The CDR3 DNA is TGCGCCAGCAGCCAAGCTCCCAACACTGAAGCTTTCTTT.

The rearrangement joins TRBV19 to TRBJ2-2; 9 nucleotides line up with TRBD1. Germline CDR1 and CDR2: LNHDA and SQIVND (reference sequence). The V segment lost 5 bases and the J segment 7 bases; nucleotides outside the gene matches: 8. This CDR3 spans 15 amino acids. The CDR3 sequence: CASSPVQGAVGELFF. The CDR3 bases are TGTGCCAGTAGTCCTGTACAGGGGGCGGTCGGGGAGCTGTTTTTT.

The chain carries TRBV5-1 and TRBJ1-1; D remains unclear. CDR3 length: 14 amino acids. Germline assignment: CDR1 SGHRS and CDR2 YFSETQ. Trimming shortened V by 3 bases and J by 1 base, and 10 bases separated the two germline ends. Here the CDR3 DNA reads TGCGCCAGCAGCTGGATCGATAAGAACACTGAAGCTTTCTTT. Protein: CASSWIDKNTEAFF.

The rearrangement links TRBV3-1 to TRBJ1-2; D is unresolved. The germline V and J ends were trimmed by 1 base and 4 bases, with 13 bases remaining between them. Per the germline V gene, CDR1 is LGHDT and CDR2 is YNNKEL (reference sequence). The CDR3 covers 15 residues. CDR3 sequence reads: CASSQGRRSGYGYTF. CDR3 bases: TGTGCCAGCAGCCAAGGGAGGAGATCGGGCTATGGCTACACCTTC.

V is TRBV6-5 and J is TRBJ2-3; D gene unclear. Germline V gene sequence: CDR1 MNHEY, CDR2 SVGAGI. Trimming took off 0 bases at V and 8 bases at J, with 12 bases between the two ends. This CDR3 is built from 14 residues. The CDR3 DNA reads TGTGCCAGCAGTTACTCGACCTCCACCAGTACGCAGTATTTT. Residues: CASSYSTSTSTQYF.

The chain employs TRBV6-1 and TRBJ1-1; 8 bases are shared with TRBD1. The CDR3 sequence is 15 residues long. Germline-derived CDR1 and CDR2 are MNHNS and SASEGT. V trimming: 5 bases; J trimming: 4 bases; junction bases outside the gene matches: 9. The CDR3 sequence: CASSRSGQDLTEAFF. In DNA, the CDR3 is TGTGCCAGCAGTCGATCGGGACAGGACCTCACTGAAGCTTTCTTT.

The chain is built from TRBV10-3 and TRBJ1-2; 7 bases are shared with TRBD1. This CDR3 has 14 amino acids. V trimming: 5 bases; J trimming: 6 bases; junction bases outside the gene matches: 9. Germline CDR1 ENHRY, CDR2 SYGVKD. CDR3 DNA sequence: TGTGCCATCAGTAGCTCGACAGGGTTGGATGGCTACACCTTC. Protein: CAISSSTGLDGYTF.

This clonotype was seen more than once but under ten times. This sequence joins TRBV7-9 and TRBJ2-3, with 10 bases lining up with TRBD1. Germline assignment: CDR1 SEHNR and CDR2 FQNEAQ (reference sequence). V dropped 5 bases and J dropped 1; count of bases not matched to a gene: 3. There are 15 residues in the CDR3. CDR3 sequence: CASSDRGQGTDTQYF. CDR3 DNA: TGTGCCAGCAGCGACAGGGGGCAAGGCACAGATACGCAGTATTTT.

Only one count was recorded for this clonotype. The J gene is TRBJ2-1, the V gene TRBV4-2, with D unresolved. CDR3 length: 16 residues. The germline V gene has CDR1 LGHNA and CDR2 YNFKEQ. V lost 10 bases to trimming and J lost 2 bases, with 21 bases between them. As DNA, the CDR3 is TGTGCCACCATCCAAGATTTAATACGAGCCTACAATGAGCAGTTCTTC. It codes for CATIQDLIRAYNEQFF.

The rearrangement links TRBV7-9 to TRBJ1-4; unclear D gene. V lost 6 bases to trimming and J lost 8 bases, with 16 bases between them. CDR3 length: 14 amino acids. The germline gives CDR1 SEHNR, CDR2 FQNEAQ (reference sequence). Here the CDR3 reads CASSALGIGEKLFF. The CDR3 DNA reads TGTGCCAGCAGTGCACTGGGGATAGGAGAAAAACTGTTTTTT.

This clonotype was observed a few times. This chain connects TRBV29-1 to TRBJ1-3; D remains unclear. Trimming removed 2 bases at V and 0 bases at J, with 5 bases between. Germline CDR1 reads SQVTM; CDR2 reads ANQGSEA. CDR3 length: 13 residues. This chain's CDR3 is CSVESGSGNTIYF. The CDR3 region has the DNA TGCAGCGTTGAATCAGGCTCTGGAAACACCATATATTTT.

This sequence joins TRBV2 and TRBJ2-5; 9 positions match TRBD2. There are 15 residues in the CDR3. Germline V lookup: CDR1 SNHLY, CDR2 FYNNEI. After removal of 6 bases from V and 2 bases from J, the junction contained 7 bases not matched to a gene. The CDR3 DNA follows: TGTGCCAGCAGGGACCATCTAGCGGGGCAAGAGACCCAGTACTTC. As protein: CASRDHLAGQETQYF.

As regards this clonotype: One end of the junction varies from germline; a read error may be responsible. CDR3 nucleotide sequence: TGCAGAGCTAGAGATTCCGCGGGGCCGCGTTTGTATGGCTACACCTTC. Protein: CRARDSAGPRLYGYTF. The chain is built from TRBV20-1 and TRBJ1-2, with a possible D match to TRBD1 (5 bases). This CDR3 comprises 16 residues. Germline-derived CDR1 and CDR2 are DFQATT and SNEGSKA (reference sequence).

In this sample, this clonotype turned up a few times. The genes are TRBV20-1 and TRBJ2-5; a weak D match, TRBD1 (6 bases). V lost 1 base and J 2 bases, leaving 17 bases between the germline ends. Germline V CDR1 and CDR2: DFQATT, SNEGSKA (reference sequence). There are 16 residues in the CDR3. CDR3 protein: CSARARLRTEQETQYF. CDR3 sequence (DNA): TGCAGTGCTAGAGCCCGACTCAGGACAGAACAAGAGACCCAGTACTTC.